Listed below are T cell receptor beta chains from one sample, sequenced in a study of T cell repertoires in cytomegalovirus infection. Antigen specificity for these receptors is unknown. TCRdb passed the reads through MiXCR, listing each CDR3 protein once. Counted here are fewer than 950,000 distinct CDR3 sequences, 30% to 35% occurring once; the ten biggest clones make up over 10%. The starting material was cultured CD8+ T cells from PBMCs, obtained from culture after CMV antigen stimulation. The source is a human donor in good health (CMV status not recorded). Some clones in this sample may be carry-over from other donors' samples. Each CDR3 is given with its conserved first and last residue. Each record gives: J gene, V gene, clone size, D gene, CDR3 DNA, CDR3 protein. D genes are given only for firm matches. The size of a clone is reported for some rows only, either as once, few or many, or as a class for expanded clones.

>TRBJ2-3|TRBV14|few|-
TGTGCCAGCAGCCAAGGGAGGTTGTGGACAGATACGCAGTATTTT
CASSQGRLWTDTQYF
>TRBJ1-2|TRBV25-1|-|-
TGTGCCAGCAGTGAATCTGGGGTCGGCTACACCTTC
CASSESGVGYTF
>TRBJ1-1|TRBV15|-|TRBD1
TGTGCCACCAGCAGAGATCGGCGCGGGACAGGGTGGACTGAAGCTTTCTTT
CATSRDRRGTGWTEAFF
>TRBJ2-5|TRBV7-9|few|-
TGTGCCAGCAGCCACCCCCCCAGCGGGACAGAAGGGGAGACCCAGTACTTC
CASSHPPSGTEGETQYF
>TRBJ2-1|TRBV20-1|few|TRBD1
TGCAGTGCTCAGGGGGATGGAAACTACAATGAGCAGTTCTTC
CSAQGDGNYNEQFF
>TRBJ1-2|TRBV29-1|-|TRBD1
TGCAGCGTTGAGGCAGGGGGGGACTATGGCTACACCTTC
CSVEAGGDYGYTF
>TRBJ1-2|TRBV7-9|many|TRBD1
TGTGCCAGCAGGGCTTACAGGGGGCGAGGAGGCTACACCTTC
CASRAYRGRGGYTF
>TRBJ2-7|TRBV12-3/TRBV12-4|-|-
TGTGCCAGCAGTCCCCGTCTTGGCTACGAGCAGTACTTC
CASSPRLGYEQYF
>TRBJ2-3|TRBV6-5|few|-
TGTGCCAGCACCCAGGGGGATACGCAGTATTTT
CASTQGDTQYF
>TRBJ2-7|TRBV7-6|-|-
TGTGCCAGCAGCTTATGGCCCGTATACGAGCAGTACTTC
CASSLWPVYEQYF
>TRBJ2-2|TRBV4-3|-|TRBD1
TGCGCCAGCAGCCAGGAATTCCGGGACAGGGGACGGGCCGGGGAGCTGTTTTTT
CASSQEFRDRGRAGELFF
>TRBJ2-7|TRBV4-2|few|-
TGTGCCAGCAGCCAAGGAGGGGCGGACGAGCAGTACTTC
CASSQGGADEQYF
>TRBJ2-3|TRBV10-3|few|TRBD2
TGTGCCATCAATGGACTAGCGGGGGGGACCACAGATACGCAGTATTTT
CAINGLAGGTTDTQYF
>TRBJ2-3|TRBV6-2/TRBV6-3|few|-
TGTGCCAGCAGTTATTATCAGGAAGCCTATACGCAGTATTTT
CASSYYQEAYTQYF
>TRBJ2-7|TRBV7-6|many|-
TGTGCCAGCAGCCCACGCCCCGGGGGCTTCCCATACGAGCAGTACTTC
CASSPRPGGFPYEQYF